Shown below are 28 T cell receptor beta chains from a single sample sequenced in a study of T-cell reconstitution after alpha-beta-depleted transplantation in children. Preparing the TCRbeta library involved the use of unique molecular identifiers. TCRdb reanalysed the PCR reads using MiXCR and keeps one entry per CDR3 protein. The data show approximately 490,000 distinct CDR3 sequences, with under 15% seen just once and under 7% held by the top ten. The sample was PBMCs from the stem cell graft donor, taken from the stem cell graft. The origin of the receptors is a human donor who donated a stem cell graft to a child with combined immunodeficiency.

This clonotype occurred a few times. The chain is built from TRBV12-3 or TRBV12-4 and TRBJ2-7; D perhaps matches TRBD2 (6 bases). The CDR3 has 12 residues. V dropped 1 base and J dropped 10 bases, with 11 bases sitting between them. Here the CDR3 DNA reads TGTGCCAGCAGTTTAGGTGGGGGAGGCCAGTACTTC. The encoded protein is CASSLGGGGQYF.

V and J are TRBV27 and TRBJ2-7; 11 bases are shared with TRBD1. CDR3 length: 15 amino acids. Unmatched junction bases numbered 11, after V lost 6 bases and J lost 7 bases. Germline-derived CDR1 and CDR2 are MNHEY and SMNVEV (reference sequence). CDR3 residues: CASRLTGTGGWEQYF. CDR3 sequence (DNA): TGTGCCAGCAGGTTAACCGGGACAGGGGGTTGGGAGCAGTACTTC.

This clonotype was found a few times. V gene TRBV4-3 combines with J gene TRBJ2-7; D might be TRBD2 (6 bases). V dropped 0 bases and J dropped 2 bases, with 14 bases sitting between them. The CDR3 is 16 residues long. Germline V gene data show CDR1 as LGHNA and CDR2 as YSLEER. CDR3 amino acids: CASSQERRGGPYEQYF. Here the CDR3 DNA reads TGCGCCAGCAGCCAAGAGCGTAGGGGAGGCCCCTACGAGCAGTACTTC.

This clonotype was seen only a few times. The chain is built from TRBV10-3 and TRBJ2-2, with D tentatively TRBD1 (6 bases). There are 15 residues in the CDR3. The V end lost 5 bases, the J end lost 0 bases, and 10 bases lay between the germline ends. Germline V lookup: CDR1 ENHRY, CDR2 SYGVKD. In nucleotides, the CDR3 is TGTGCCATCAGTTTTCGACAGGCGAACACCGGGGAGCTGTTTTTT. Amino acids: CAISFRQANTGELFF.

This clonotype was picked up a small number of times. The chain couples TRBV7-3 to TRBJ2-1; TRBD2 matches 16 bases. Germline CDR1 is SGHTA and CDR2 is FQGTGA. After removal of 5 bases from V and 7 bases from J, the junction contained 11 bases not matched to a gene. This CDR3 is built from 18 residues. CDR3 bases: TGTGCCAGCAGCCTTTCCGGGACTAGCGGGGGGGTTACGAATGAGCAGTTCTTC. This translates into CASSLSGTSGGVTNEQFF.

A few counts support this clonotype. The V gene is TRBV20-1, the J gene TRBJ2-1, with D tentatively TRBD2 (5 bases). CDR3 size: 13 residues. V was trimmed by 5 bases and J by 6 bases, leaving 14 bases between them. Germline V lookup: CDR1 DFQATT, CDR2 SNEGSKA (reference sequence). In DNA, the CDR3 is TGCAGTGCTCTGGTTTCGGGGAGCAATGAGCAGTTCTTC. Residues: CSALVSGSNEQFF.

The chain links TRBV19 to TRBJ2-1; 9 bases are shared with TRBD1. V shed 6 bases and J 11 bases; nucleotides not matched to a gene: 17. Germline V CDR1 and CDR2: LNHDA, SQIVND (reference sequence). The CDR3 is 16 residues long. CDR3 in DNA: TGTGCCAGTAGGGATCGGACAGGGGTTGCCTCTACGAAGCAGTTCTTC. Translation: CASRDRTGVASTKQFF.

About this clonotype: A junction end diverges from the germline sequence, so it may reflect a read error. The chain combines TRBV4-1 with TRBJ2-1; TRBD1 might be the D (6 bases). The CDR3 is 14 amino acids. Germline CDR1 and CDR2: MGHRA and YSYEKL. CDR3 residues: CASSHRQGYSEQFF. In nucleotides, the CDR3 is TGCGCCAGCAGCCATCGTCAGGGGTACAGTGAGCAGTTCTTC.

This clonotype was seen more than once but under ten times. The gene calls are TRBV25-1 and TRBJ1-2; 8 bases line up with TRBD1. Germline CDR1 is MGHDK and CDR2 is SYGVNS. J lost 6 bases, V lost 2 bases, and 11 bases had no gene match. The CDR3 covers 16 residues. The CDR3: CASSELEVRGRDGYTF. In DNA, the CDR3 is TGTGCCAGCAGTGAACTGGAGGTCAGGGGGCGGGATGGCTACACCTTC.

The CDR3 nucleotides are TGCAGTGCTAGCCTTAGCGGGAGGGGTCCCACCGGGGAGCTGTTTTTT. Protein sequence: CSASLSGRGPTGELFF. The rearrangement joins TRBV20-1 to TRBJ2-2; 11 bases are a match to TRBD2. With 3 bases clipped from V and 4 bases from J, the junction kept 7 bases outside the gene matches. The CDR3 has 16 residues. The germline gives CDR1 DFQATT, CDR2 SNEGSKA (reference sequence).

The chain couples TRBV6-5 to TRBJ2-3, with 11 bases matching TRBD2. This CDR3 is 19 amino acids long. Per the germline V gene, CDR1 is MNHEY and CDR2 is SVGAGI. After removal of 6 bases from V and 0 bases from J, the junction contained 14 bases not matched to a gene. The CDR3 DNA reads TGTGCCAGCAGCTACCCTAGCGGGAGGCCGAGAATTAGCACAGATACGCAGTATTTT. This gives the protein CASSYPSGRPRISTDTQYF.

This clonotype was seen ten or more times. V usage is TRBV6-5 and J usage is TRBJ2-4; 7 bases map to TRBD2. CDR1 is MNHEY, CDR2 SVGAGI, per germline. This CDR3 comprises 16 residues. V lost 2 bases, J lost 6 bases, and 10 bases stayed unmatched. The CDR3 loop is CASSYEREGLGNIQYF. The CDR3 nucleotides are TGTGCCAGCAGTTACGAGAGGGAGGGCCTGGGAAACATTCAGTACTTC.

This chain joins TRBV6-6 and TRBJ1-2; D uncertain. V shed 6 bases and J shed 7 bases, with 12 bases lying between them. The CDR3 contains 12 residues. From germline, CDR1 is MNHNY and CDR2 SVGAGI (reference sequence). CDR3 sequence: CASRLSGSGYTF. The CDR3 DNA sequence: TGTGCCAGCAGGTTAAGCGGAAGTGGCTACACCTTC.

This sequence joins TRBV28 and TRBJ1-5, with D unresolved. Germline V gives CDR1 MDHEN, CDR2 SYDVKM. The V end was cut by 1 base, the J end by 0 bases, with 4 bases between. The CDR3 runs to 14 residues. The CDR3 reads CASSLSRSNQPQHF. The DNA of the CDR3 is TGTGCCAGCAGTTTATCGCGTAGCAATCAGCCCCAGCATTTT.

The chain combines TRBV5-1 with TRBJ2-1; 7 nucleotides agree with TRBD1. The CDR3 spans 15 residues. In germline, CDR1 is SGHRS, CDR2 YFSETQ. V lost 2 bases to trimming and J lost 3 bases; unmatched junction nucleotides: 5. The DNA of the CDR3 is TGCGCCAGCAGCTTAGGGGACAGTTACTACAATGAGCAGTTCTTC. Protein sequence: CASSLGDSYYNEQFF.

This clonotype was seen a handful of times. V gene TRBV6-2 or TRBV6-3 combines with J gene TRBJ2-6, with D uncertain. This CDR3 comprises 16 residues. Looked up from germline, CDR1 is MNHEY and CDR2 is SVGEGT. Trimming left V 5 bases short and J 0 bases short, with 11 bases between. For the CDR3, the DNA is TGTGCCAGCAGTAAATACCTAAGCTCTGGGGCCAACGTCCTGACTTTC. Translation gives CASSKYLSSGANVLTF.

This clonotype showed up many times. The V call is TRBV7-9, the J call TRBJ2-2; 7 positions agree with TRBD2. The V gene end was trimmed by 3 bases and the J gene end by 0 bases; junction bases not matched to a gene: 7. CDR1 and CDR2 from the germline V gene are SEHNR and FQNEAQ (reference sequence). CDR3 length: 17 amino acids. CDR3 sequence: CASSFRIGTTNTGELFF. The CDR3, as DNA: TGTGCCAGCAGCTTTCGGATCGGGACTACGAACACCGGGGAGCTGTTTTTT. Full variable domain (missing parts from reference TRBV7-9 and TRBJ2-2): DTGVSQNPRHKITKRGQNVTFRCDPISEHNRLYWYRQTLGQGPEFLTYFQNEAQLEKSRLLSDRFSAERPKGSFSTLEIQRTEQGDSAMYLCASSFRIGTTNTGELFFGEGSRLTVL.

This clonotype was observed a handful of times. The rearrangement joins TRBV6-2 or TRBV6-3 to TRBJ2-3; perhaps D is TRBD1 or TRBD2 (5 bases each). Per germline, CDR1 MNHEY and CDR2 SVGEGT. The CDR3 sequence is 16 residues long. V lost 4 bases and J lost 0, with 14 bases in between. The DNA for the CDR3 is TGTGCCAGCAGTTCTACGGGACGACTTAGCACAGATACGCAGTATTTT. This translates into CASSSTGRLSTDTQYF.

Here the CDR3 reads CASSPGTPRNSPLHF. For the CDR3, the DNA is TGCGCCAGCAGCCCCGGGACACCACGTAATTCACCCCTCCACTTT. This chain connects TRBV5-1 to TRBJ1-6; D might be TRBD1 (6 bases). The CDR3 totals 15 residues. Germline values: CDR1 SGHRS, CDR2 YFSETQ. The ends were cut back, 4 bases at V and 6 bases at J, with 14 bases in the middle.

The CDR3 nucleotides read TGTGCCAGCATACGGTCCGGGGGCGGTGACACCGGGGAGCTGTTTTTT. Encoded protein: CASIRSGGGDTGELFF. The chain employs TRBV28 and TRBJ2-2; tentatively, D is TRBD1 or TRBD2 (6 bases each). The CDR3 spans 16 residues. The ends were cut back, 7 bases at V and 3 bases at J, with 18 bases in the middle. Per the germline V gene, CDR1 is MDHEN and CDR2 is SYDVKM.

The rearrangement joins TRBV5-1 to TRBJ2-3; D gene uncertain. CDR1 and CDR2 (germline): SGHRS, YFSETQ. Trimming cost V 1 base and J 5 bases, with 8 bases left between them. This CDR3 region has 13 residues. CDR3 coding DNA: TGCGCCAGCAGCTTGAGTAAGGGAGATACGCAGTATTTT. Protein: CASSLSKGDTQYF.

This clonotype was detected many times. This chain links TRBV5-6 with TRBJ2-7; D is uncertain. Germline CDR1 reads SGHDT; CDR2 reads YYEEEE. The CDR3 is 12 residues long. Trimming left V 6 bases short and J 5 bases short, with 12 bases between. Here the CDR3 reads CASNAEGNEQYF. The CDR3 DNA is TGTGCCAGCAACGCAGAAGGCAACGAGCAGTACTTC. Combining the CDR3 with reference TRBV5-6 and TRBJ2-7 gives the whole variable domain DAGVTQSPTHLIKTRGQQVTLRCSPKSGHDTVSWYQQALGQGPQFIFQYYEEEERQRGNFPDRFSGHQFPNYSSELNVNALLLGDSALYLCASNAEGNEQYFGPGTRLTVT.

The J gene is TRBJ2-1, the V gene TRBV2; tentatively, D is TRBD2 (5 bases). Looked up from germline, CDR1 is SNHLY and CDR2 is FYNNEI. CDR3 length: 14 amino acids. Trimming cost V 6 bases and J 7 bases, with 16 bases left between them. The CDR3 sequence is CASSALLVQNEQFF. The CDR3 DNA sequence: TGTGCCAGCAGCGCTCTACTAGTTCAGAATGAGCAGTTCTTC.

The chain links TRBV11-2 to TRBJ2-2; D gene unclear. The germline CDR1 and CDR2 sequences are SGHAT and FQNNGV. Trimming took off 7 bases at V and 0 bases at J, with 15 bases between the two ends. This CDR3 is 16 amino acids long. In DNA form, the CDR3 reads TGTGCCAGCACCCCCCCCCACGGACCGAACACCGGGGAGCTGTTTTTT. Amino acids: CASTPPHGPNTGELFF.

The chain combines TRBV29-1 with TRBJ2-7, with 8 bases that match TRBD2. Germline V gene sequence: CDR1 SQVTM, CDR2 ANQGSEA. The CDR3 has 12 residues. Germline trimming cut 4 bases from V and 7 bases from J; bases unmatched to any gene: 6. As DNA, the CDR3 is TGCAGCGTTGGAGCGGGAGTAGGTGAGCAGTACTTC. Protein product: CSVGAGVGEQYF.

This clonotype was seen a handful of times. This chain links TRBV11-2 with TRBJ2-1; possible D gene TRBD2, 5 bases. The germline gives CDR1 SGHAT, CDR2 FQNNGV. The CDR3 is made up of 13 amino acids. Between the trimmed V and J ends, which lost 5 bases and 4 bases, there was a span of 9 bases. CDR3 sequence (DNA): TGTGCCAGCAGCGAGGGTCCGTACAATGAGCAGTTCTTC. Amino acids: CASSEGPYNEQFF. The full variable domain, its missing parts supplied by reference TRBV11-2 and TRBJ2-1, is EAGVAQSPRYKIIEKRQSVAFWCNPISGHATLYWYQQILGQGPKLLIQFQNNGVVDDSQLPKDRFSAERLKGVDSTLKIQPAKLEDSAVYLCASSEGPYNEQFFGPGTRLTVL.

This clonotype was seen a few times. The chain has TRBV11-2 and TRBJ2-5, with 9 bases lining up with TRBD2. V lost 3 bases to trimming and J lost 7 bases; unmatched junction nucleotides: 27. The CDR3 covers 21 residues. CDR1 is SGHAT and CDR2 is FQNNGV in the germline V gene. CDR3 nucleotide sequence: TGTGCCAGCAGCTTGAATCACGGTCGCGGGAGGGCCGGAGTACCGTTTGGGACCCAGTACTTC. This sequence encodes CASSLNHGRGRAGVPFGTQYF.

This clonotype was found a few times. The V and J genes are TRBV2 and TRBJ1-1, with 7 bases lining up with TRBD1. V was pared by 6 bases and J by 1 base, with 2 bases of the junction left unmatched. Germline CDR1 and CDR2: SNHLY and FYNNEI. There are 13 residues in the CDR3. CDR3 residues: CASRTGQNTEAFF. DNA for the CDR3: TGTGCCAGCAGGACAGGGCAGAACACTGAAGCTTTCTTT.